The following is a T cell receptor (beta chain) sequence with its context. Its target is unknown. Primers included in the PCR were 60 Vbeta and 13 Jbeta primers. Using immunoSEQ multiplex PCR, the repertoire was profiled, and TCRdb retains in-frame clones only, with some absent. The data hold 200,000 to 250,000 clones, with roughly four fifths observed a single time. V lost 1 base to trimming and J lost 3 bases, with 10 bases between them. This CDR3 spans 14 amino acids. Germline CDR1 is MDHEN and CDR2 is SYDVKM. This sample is part of a study of cytomegalovirus exposure and HLA in healthy donors. Study context: Genetic ancestry analysis placed over 65% of the 398 donors that were genotyped in the Caucasian-associated cluster. Study-level findings and limits: HLA allele associations emerged for some 16,000 TCR beta sequences in a later analysis, at 0.05 false discovery rate. The classifier reportedly diagnosed cytomegalovirus status with high sensitivity and specificity. Certain sequence variants were highly shared and formed a cluster, and this cluster was likely a sequencing artifact.

The sequenced material came from PBMCs. The receptor was isolated from a woman aged 50 to 60 in good health and CMV-seropositive. The V call is TRBV28, the J call TRBJ2-7, with D perhaps matching TRBD1 (6 bases). In DNA form, the CDR3 reads TGTGCCAGCAGTTTATACGGCAGGGGCTACGAGCAGTACTTC. Translated: CASSLYGRGYEQYF.